This TCR beta chain derives from a study of blood T cell repertoires in COVID-19. V was shortened by 4 bases and J by 0 bases, with 11 bases between the two germline ends. The CDR3 extends over 15 amino acids. Germline assignment: CDR1 SGHDT and CDR2 YYEEEE. Patients from Seattle were sampled longitudinally, starting during active infection. In the authors' workflow: Amplification of reference gene primers was used by the study to estimate nucleated cell counts. Produced via immunoSEQ multiplex PCR; TCRdb's table is partial and in-frame only. V, J and clone size were drawn from that table, and D and trimming were deduced from the DNA. Counted here are 150,000 to 200,000 clones, over 85% occurring once; the ten biggest clones make up 1.5% to 2.5%.

This sequence was found in a woman aged 55-70 years with COVID-19, enrolled during active disease. Sequenced: peripheral blood. The V call is TRBV5-6, the J call TRBJ1-3; D is possibly TRBD1 (6 bases). CDR3 region: CASSVRGPSGNTIYF. In nucleotides, the CDR3 is TGTGCCAGCAGCGTCAGGGGTCCCTCTGGAAACACCATATATTTT.